Each of the 24 T cell receptor beta chains below was sequenced from the same sample in a study of T-cell reconstitution after alpha-beta-depleted transplantation in children. A library of TCRbeta sequences, prepared with unique molecular identifiers, was generated. TCRdb analysed the PCR reads with MiXCR anew, one entry per CDR3 protein. The repertoire holds 490,000 or so distinct CDR3 sequences, with 12% as singletons. The sequences come from PBMCs from the stem cell graft donor, collected from the stem cell graft. These receptor sequences come from a human donor who donated a stem cell graft to a child with combined immunodeficiency.

J is TRBJ1-1 and V is TRBV6-2 or TRBV6-3, with TRBD1 as a possible D gene (6 bases). The germline V gene encodes CDR1 MNHEY and CDR2 SVGEGT. Trimming shortened V by 0 bases and J by 5 bases, and 22 bases separated the two germline ends. CDR3 length equals 18 residues. This CDR3 reads CASSYSISDRSFATEAFF. The CDR3 nucleotides read TGTGCCAGCAGTTACTCGATTAGCGACAGGTCCTTTGCAACTGAAGCTTTCTTT.

V usage is TRBV7-6 and J usage is TRBJ2-2; the match to TRBD2 covers 7 bases. Trimming cost V 4 bases and J 5 bases; bases outside gene matches: 4. The CDR3 has 14 residues. Germline V lookup: CDR1 SGHVS, CDR2 FNYEAQ. In DNA form, the CDR3 reads TGTGCCAGCAGCTGGGCTAGCGGAACCGGGGAGCTGTTTTTT. Translating gives CASSWASGTGELFF.

The rearrangement links TRBV6-2 or TRBV6-3 to TRBJ1-5; D ambiguous. The V gene lost 4 bases and the J gene lost 3 bases, with 13 bases spanning the gap. Germline values: CDR1 MNHEY, CDR2 SVGEGT. The CDR3 loop spans 15 amino acids. CDR3 sequence (DNA): TGTGCCAGCAGTTTGTCCAGAATACCCAATCAGCCCCAGCATTTT. It translates to CASSLSRIPNQPQHF.

In this sample, this clonotype turned up many times. This sequence joins TRBV27 and TRBJ2-7; TRBD2 aligns across 8 bases. Unmatched junction bases numbered 11, after V lost 7 bases and J lost 6 bases. The germline V gene encodes CDR1 MNHEY and CDR2 SMNVEV (reference sequence). The CDR3 has 14 amino acids. This CDR3 reads CASTPGLGVGEQYF. CDR3 in DNA: TGTGCCAGCACCCCGGGACTAGGGGTAGGCGAGCAGTACTTC.

Only a few counts were recorded for this clonotype. The genes are TRBV12-3 or TRBV12-4 and TRBJ2-3, with 13 bases aligning to TRBD2. Trimming cost V 6 bases and J 4 bases; bases outside gene matches: 7. There are 16 residues in the CDR3. As DNA, the CDR3 is TGTGCCAGCAGATCGACTAGCGGGAGGTGGGCAGATACGCAGTATTTT. It specifies CASRSTSGRWADTQYF.

This clonotype was detected many times. The V and J genes are TRBV7-2 and TRBJ2-5; the match to TRBD2 covers 8 bases. The CDR3 spans 17 residues. V was clipped by 2 bases and J by 2 bases; unmatched bases: 10. From germline, CDR1 is SGHTA and CDR2 FQGNSA. The DNA for the CDR3 is TGTGCCAGCAGCTTACGGATAGCGGGGCGGTATCAAGAGACCCAGTACTTC. Its protein product is CASSLRIAGRYQETQYF. Complete variable domain (other parts from reference TRBV7-2 and TRBJ2-5): GAGVSQSPSNKVTEKGKDVELRCDPISGHTALYWYRQSLGQGLEFLIYFQGNSAPDKSGLPSDRFSAERTGGSVSTLTIQRTQQEDSAVYLCASSLRIAGRYQETQYFGPGTRLLVL.

The chain couples TRBV12-3 or TRBV12-4 to TRBJ2-7; maybe TRBD2 (6 bases). The CDR3 length is 15 residues. The V end lost 5 bases, the J end lost 1 base, and 15 bases lay between the germline ends. The CDR3 nucleotides are TGTGCCAGCAGTGGCCGGGACTCCGAGTCCTACGAGCAGTACTTC. Its protein is CASSGRDSESYEQYF.

This clonotype showed up many times. The chain uses TRBV19 and TRBJ1-1; 7 bases are shared with TRBD1. The CDR3 contains 15 residues. The ends lost 4 bases at V and 3 bases at J; junction bases unmatched: 8. Germline V gives CDR1 LNHDA, CDR2 SQIVND (reference sequence). CDR3 sequence reads: CASSNRQGLDTEAFF. CDR3 sequence (DNA): TGTGCCAGTAGTAACCGACAGGGTCTGGACACTGAAGCTTTCTTT.

The rearrangement links TRBV7-2 to TRBJ2-5, with 11 bases that match TRBD1. The trim removed 5 bases at V and 5 bases at J, leaving 7 bases unmatched. CDR1 and CDR2 from the germline V gene are SGHTA and FQGNSA. The CDR3 extends over 15 amino acids. In DNA, the CDR3 is TGTGCCAGCAGCATTAGGACAGGGGGCAGGGAGACCCAGTACTTC. It specifies CASSIRTGGRETQYF. The whole variable domain, filled in from reference TRBV7-2 and TRBJ2-5, reads GAGVSQSPSNKVTEKGKDVELRCDPISGHTALYWYRQSLGQGLEFLIYFQGNSAPDKSGLPSDRFSAERTGGSVSTLTIQRTQQEDSAVYLCASSIRTGGRETQYFGPGTRLLVL.

This clonotype was observed many times. The chain links TRBV28 to TRBJ2-3; 11 bases are shared with TRBD2. The CDR3 has 17 residues. After removal of 4 bases from V and 1 base from J, the junction contained 7 bases not matched to a gene. CDR1 is MDHEN, CDR2 SYDVKM, per germline. This CDR3 is CASSYSGGVGGTDTQYF. CDR3 sequence (DNA): TGTGCCAGCAGTTATAGCGGGGGGGTTGGGGGCACAGATACGCAGTATTTT.

Many counts were recorded for this clonotype. V usage is TRBV5-1 and J usage is TRBJ2-2; TRBD1 matches 8 bases. Unmatched junction bases numbered 13, after V lost 3 bases and J lost 6 bases. Germline values: CDR1 SGHRS, CDR2 YFSETQ. CDR3 length: 17 amino acids. CDR3 residues: CASSSKTGDIIAGELFF. The CDR3, as DNA: TGCGCCAGCAGCTCAAAGACAGGGGACATTATTGCCGGGGAGCTGTTTTTT.

This clonotype came up a few times. The chain recombines TRBV28 with TRBJ2-7; tentatively, D is TRBD2 (6 bases). This CDR3 spans 13 amino acids. V lost 7 bases to trimming and J lost 2 bases, with 12 bases between them. Germline CDR1 MDHEN, CDR2 SYDVKM. The CDR3 DNA follows: TGTGCCAGCACCCTGGGCGGGACCTACGAGCAGTACTTC. Its protein is CASTLGGTYEQYF.

The chain couples TRBV21-1 to TRBJ2-7. TRBV21-1 represents a pseudogene. This CDR3 region has 15 residues. In DNA, the CDR3 is TGTGCCAGCAACGGAAGGGTGGGAGCTTCCTACGAGCAGTACTTC. Encoded protein: CASNGRVGASYEQYF.

This clonotype was picked up many times. V and J are TRBV12-3 or TRBV12-4 and TRBJ2-1; the match to TRBD2 covers 11 bases. The CDR3 consists of 15 residues. The J segment lost 9 bases and the V segment lost 3 bases, leaving 7 bases of the junction unmatched. CDR3 protein: CASSFGSGGAGEQFF. CDR3 bases: TGTGCCAGCAGTTTTGGTAGCGGGGGGGCGGGTGAGCAGTTCTTC.

This clonotype was picked up many times. V and J are TRBV4-3 and TRBJ1-3, with TRBD1 identical over 7 bases. J gave up 1 base and V 0 bases, and 3 bases lay outside the gene matches. The CDR3 has 16 amino acids. CDR1 is LGHNA and CDR2 is YSLEER in the germline V gene. CDR3 nucleotides: TGCGCCAGCAGCCAAGATGCCAGGGGGTCTGGAAACACCATATATTTT. This translates into CASSQDARGSGNTIYF.

This chain uses TRBV27 with TRBJ1-1; D is unclear. The V end was cut by 3 bases, the J end by 1 base, with 15 bases between. Looked up from germline, CDR1 is MNHEY and CDR2 is SMNVEV (reference sequence). CDR3 length: 16 residues. CDR3 nucleotide sequence: TGTGCCAGCAGTTTTCCCCCATTCGCCCCGAACACTGAAGCTTTCTTT. Residues: CASSFPPFAPNTEAFF.

At least ten counts were recorded for this clonotype. This chain links TRBV4-3 with TRBJ2-1; 8 positions agree with TRBD1. CDR3 length: 16 residues. Germline CDR1 and CDR2: LGHNA and YSLEER. With 4 bases clipped from V and 12 bases from J, the junction kept 17 bases outside the gene matches. This CDR3 is CASSPRGAGQGKGQFF. Here the CDR3 DNA reads TGCGCCAGCAGCCCCAGAGGGGCAGGACAGGGAAAGGGGCAGTTCTTC.

About this clonotype itself: Its ends do not fully match the called genes, so a read error is possible. The rearrangement joins TRBV7-3 to TRBJ2-7; 8 nucleotides match TRBD1. Germline lookup yields CDR1 SGHTA and CDR2 FQGTGA. CDR3 length equals 15 residues. CDR3 in DNA: TGTGCCAGCAGCCTAACAGGGGGTTCAAGCTCCGAGCAGTACTTC. This codes for CASSLTGGSSSEQYF.

This clonotype was picked up a small number of times. The chain carries TRBV24-1 and TRBJ2-7; TRBD1 agrees at 9 bases. CDR1 is KGHDR, CDR2 SFDVKD, per germline. Unmatched junction bases numbered 5, after V lost 4 bases and J lost 5 bases. The CDR3 length is 14 residues. The CDR3 region is CATSEGDRADEQYF. Here the CDR3 DNA reads TGTGCCACCAGTGAAGGGGACAGGGCCGACGAGCAGTACTTC.

This clonotype was detected only a few times. The rearrangement uses TRBV4-3 and TRBJ2-7; D may be TRBD1 (6 bases). Germline V gene sequence: CDR1 LGHNA, CDR2 YSLEER. The CDR3 is made up of 16 amino acids. V gave up 4 bases and J gave up 5 bases, with 21 bases separating them. Here the CDR3 reads CASSPIFGTGPHEQYF. For the CDR3, the DNA is TGCGCCAGCAGCCCTATTTTTGGTACAGGGCCCCACGAGCAGTACTTC.

V is TRBV24-1 and J is TRBJ1-2, with 9 nucleotides matching TRBD1. The CDR3 spans 16 residues. Germline trimming cut 3 bases from V and 4 bases from J; bases unmatched to any gene: 8. The germline CDR1 and CDR2 sequences are KGHDR and SFDVKD. For the CDR3, the DNA is TGTGCCACCAGTGATGCGGGACAGGGCCGGTTCTATGGCTACACCTTC. Translating gives CATSDAGQGRFYGYTF.

For the CDR3, the DNA is TGTGCCAGCAGTTACGATGGAAGTGGCACAGATACGCAGTATTTT. This encodes CASSYDGSGTDTQYF. The rearrangement uses TRBV6-5 and TRBJ2-3; no firm D call. The CDR3 totals 15 residues. Deletions cut 2 bases from V and 1 base from J, with 10 bases between. Looked up from germline, CDR1 is MNHEY and CDR2 is SVGAGI.

This chain links TRBV7-3 with TRBJ1-5; perhaps TRBD1 as D (6 bases). The CDR3 contains 13 residues. CDR1 SGHTA and CDR2 FQGTGA come from the germline V gene. Trimming left V 8 bases short and J 4 bases short, with 12 bases between. CDR3 DNA sequence: TGTGCCAGCGATGACAGGTGGAATCAGCCCCAGCATTTT. As protein: CASDDRWNQPQHF.

This clonotype was recorded many times. V is TRBV11-2 and J is TRBJ2-1; 9 bases agree with TRBD1. The germline gives CDR1 SGHAT, CDR2 FQNNGV. Unmatched junction bases numbered 15, after V lost 0 bases and J lost 6 bases. The CDR3 runs to 19 residues. The chain's CDR3 is CASSLEYRGQVLHRNEQFF. The CDR3 region has the DNA TGTGCCAGCAGCTTAGAATACAGGGGGCAAGTACTACATCGCAATGAGCAGTTCTTC.